This TCR beta chain derives from a study of shared clonotypes between healthy human individuals. Study results and limitations: Naive subsets generally exceeded memory subsets in estimated richness.

Concerning this clone: Its antigen is unknown.

Cells designated naive CD8 were CD45RO-negative and were positively selected for CCR7, with terminally differentiated effector memory CD45RA+ cells excluded. The assay was immunoSEQ multiplex PCR, and TCRdb's table has in-frame clones only and misses some. The sample has more than 550,000 clones, approximately 90% seen once. The sequencing input was naive CD8+ T cells sorted from blood. This sequence was found in a man under 40 in good health.

CDR3 protein: CASSTGDVGRFTGANVLTF. The CDR3 coding sequence is TGTGCCAGCAGCACAGGGGACGTGGGCCGGTTCACTGGGGCCAACGTCCTGACTTTC. J is TRBJ2-6 and V is TRBV9; TRBD1 agrees at 7 bases. The ends lost 4 bases at V and 2 bases at J; junction bases unmatched: 15. Looked up from germline, CDR1 is SGDLS and CDR2 is YYNGEE. This CDR3 spans 19 amino acids.